The clone carrying this T cell receptor beta chain came up once. One end of the junction fails to match germline, which may point to a read error. This CDR3 contains 15 residues. The germline V gene encodes CDR1 MGHRA and CDR2 YSYEKL. This library used about 400 ng RNA and molecular barcoded adaptors spanning alpha/delta and beta/gamma chains. TCRdb re-analysed the reads in MiXCR, keeping a single row per CDR3 protein. The sample yields some 50,000 distinct CDR3 sequences, about 20% seen once. This entry belongs to a study of read filtering for tumor transcriptome and immune sequencing. This receptor was obtained from a donor over 35 with multiple myeloma. This rearrangement joins TRBV4-1 to TRBJ2-7; D uncertain. Sequences were obtained from a population of CD138-negative cells sorted from bone marrow. CDR3 protein: CAGRQGPSERYEQYF. The DNA for the CDR3 is TGCGCCGGCAGACAAGGTCCGTCTGAGCGTTACGAGCAGTACTTC.